The entry below gives a single TCR beta chain sequence along with its context. This sample is drawn from a study of blood T cell repertoires in COVID-19. Study summary: Specimens from acute and convalescent COVID-19 originated in the United States, Italy and Spain. T cells, B-cell-depleted T cells, or PBMCs supplied cDNA or gDNA.

J was trimmed by 3 bases and V by 4 bases; bases with no gene match: 5. The CDR3 covers 15 residues. The germline gives CDR1 SGHTA, CDR2 FQGTGA. Authors' methods: Using reference gene primer amplification, nucleated cell counts were estimated. The method was immunoSEQ multiplex PCR; TCRdb's version includes in-frame clones alone and lacks a portion of them. The V and J calls and clone size come from that table; D and trimming were worked out from the DNA. The table includes over 50,000 clones, 80% to 90% detected once. V gene TRBV7-3 combines with J gene TRBJ2-7; 11 bases agree with TRBD1. The sequence was obtained from a man at least 80 years old with acute or convalescent COVID-19. Source material: peripheral blood. Written as DNA, the CDR3 is TGTGCCAGCAGCTCAGACGGGACAGGGGGCTACGAGCAGTACTTC. Encoded protein: CASSSDGTGGYEQYF.